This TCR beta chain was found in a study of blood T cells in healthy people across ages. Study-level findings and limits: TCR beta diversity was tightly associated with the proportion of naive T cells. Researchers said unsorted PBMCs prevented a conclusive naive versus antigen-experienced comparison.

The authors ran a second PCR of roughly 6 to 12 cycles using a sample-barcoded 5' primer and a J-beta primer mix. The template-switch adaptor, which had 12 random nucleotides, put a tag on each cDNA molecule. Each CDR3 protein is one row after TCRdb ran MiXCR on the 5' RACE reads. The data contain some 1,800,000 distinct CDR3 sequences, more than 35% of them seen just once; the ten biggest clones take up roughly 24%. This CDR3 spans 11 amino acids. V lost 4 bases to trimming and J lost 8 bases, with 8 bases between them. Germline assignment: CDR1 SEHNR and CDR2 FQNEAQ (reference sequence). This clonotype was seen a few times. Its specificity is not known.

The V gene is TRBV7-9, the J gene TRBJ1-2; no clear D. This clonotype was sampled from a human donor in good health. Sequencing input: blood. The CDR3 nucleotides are TGTGCCAGCAGCTCCCGTTGGGGCTACACCTTC. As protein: CASSSRWGYTF.